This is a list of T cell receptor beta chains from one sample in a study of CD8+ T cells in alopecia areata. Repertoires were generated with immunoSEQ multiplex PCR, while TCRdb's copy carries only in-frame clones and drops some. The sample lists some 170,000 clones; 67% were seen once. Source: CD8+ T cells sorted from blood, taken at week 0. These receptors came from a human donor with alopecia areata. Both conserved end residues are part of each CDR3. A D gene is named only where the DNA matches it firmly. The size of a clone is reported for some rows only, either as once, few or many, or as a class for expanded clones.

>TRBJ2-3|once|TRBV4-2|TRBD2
CASSPGLGTDTQYF
TGTGCCAGCAGCCCCGGACTAGGCACAGATACGCAGTATTTT
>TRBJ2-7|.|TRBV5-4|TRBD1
CASSFRQGMTGEQYF
TGTGCCAGCAGCTTTCGACAGGGGATGACGGGCGAGCAGTACTTC
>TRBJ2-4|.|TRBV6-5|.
CASSYMGGHDIQYF
TGTGCCAGCAGTTATATGGGGGGTCATGACATTCAGTACTTC
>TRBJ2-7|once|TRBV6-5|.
CASSYGGTASYEQYF
TGTGCCAGCAGTTACGGCGGGACAGCATCCTACGAGCAGTACTTC
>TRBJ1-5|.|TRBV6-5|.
CASSYSDSSRPQHF
TGTGCCAGCAGTTACTCGGACAGTTCTCGGCCCCAGCATTTT
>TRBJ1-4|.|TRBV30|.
CAWNNYNEKLFF
TGTGCCTGGAACAACTATAATGAAAAACTGTTTTTT
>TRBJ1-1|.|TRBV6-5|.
CASSWRPDTEAFF
TGTGCCAGCTCTTGGCGGCCCGACACTGAAGCTTTCTTT
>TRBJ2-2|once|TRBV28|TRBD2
CASSLLFAGDTGELFF
TGTGCCAGCAGTTTATTATTTGCGGGGGACACCGGGGAGCTGTTTTTT
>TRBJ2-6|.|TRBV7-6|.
CASSLGRLAGAGANVLTF
TGTGCCAGCAGCTTAGGTCGTCTAGCTGGGGCTGGGGCCAACGTCCTGACTTTC
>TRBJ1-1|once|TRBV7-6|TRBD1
CASSLTPGGEAEAFF
TGTGCCAGCAGCTTAACCCCAGGGGGTGAGGCTGAAGCTTTCTTT
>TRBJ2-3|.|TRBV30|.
CAWSEYGSTDTQYF
TGTGCCTGGAGTGAGTATGGCTCCACAGATACGCAGTATTTT
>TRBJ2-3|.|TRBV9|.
CASSVFGSDDTQYF
TGTGCCAGCAGCGTATTTGGTAGCGATGATACGCAGTATTTT
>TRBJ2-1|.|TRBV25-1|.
CASSLAKISYNEQFF
TGTGCCAGCAGTCTAGCCAAAATCTCCTACAATGAGCAGTTCTTC
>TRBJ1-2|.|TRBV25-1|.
CASSTTRGAYYGYTF
TGTGCCAGCAGTACCACGAGGGGCGCTTACTATGGCTACACCTTC
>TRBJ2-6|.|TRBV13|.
CASSSRVTGANVLTF
TGTGCCAGCAGCTCCAGGGTAACTGGGGCCAACGTCCTGACTTTC
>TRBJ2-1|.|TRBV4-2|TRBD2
CASQHAPFLAGGPGNEQFF
TGTGCCAGCCAACACGCCCCCTTTCTAGCGGGGGGGCCTGGTAATGAGCAGTTCTTC
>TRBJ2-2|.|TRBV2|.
CASSDSGTTGELFF
TGTGCCAGCAGCGATTCAGGGACCACCGGGGAGCTGTTTTTT
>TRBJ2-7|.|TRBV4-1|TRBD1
CASRDTSTGAYEQYF
TGCGCCAGCAGGGATACTTCGACAGGGGCCTACGAGCAGTACTTC
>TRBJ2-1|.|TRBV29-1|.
CSVPQDSSYNEQFF
TGCAGCGTTCCACAGGATAGCTCCTACAATGAGCAGTTCTTC
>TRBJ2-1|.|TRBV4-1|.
CASSQDGGSSYNEQFF
TGCGCCAGCAGCCAAGATGGGGGGAGCTCCTACAATGAGCAGTTCTTC
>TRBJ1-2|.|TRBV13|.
CASSFPSQDNYGYTF
TGTGCCAGCAGCTTCCCCTCCCAGGATAACTATGGCTACACCTTC
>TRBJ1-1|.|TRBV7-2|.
CASSLKGGYSEAFF
TGTGCCAGCAGCTTGAAGGGAGGCTACTCTGAAGCTTTCTTT